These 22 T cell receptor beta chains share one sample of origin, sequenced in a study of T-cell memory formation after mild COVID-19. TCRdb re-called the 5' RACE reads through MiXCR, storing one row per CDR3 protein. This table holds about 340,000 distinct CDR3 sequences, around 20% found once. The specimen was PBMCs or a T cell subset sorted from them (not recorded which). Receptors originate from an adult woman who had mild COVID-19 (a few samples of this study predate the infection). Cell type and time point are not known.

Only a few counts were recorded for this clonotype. CDR3 bases: TGTGCCACCAGTGATTCCACCCCTTCGGGGAGGGGCCCAATAGGGGGGCAGTTCTTC. Its protein product is CATSDSTPSGRGPIGGQFF. This chain uses TRBV24-1 with TRBJ2-1; weak D call: TRBD2 (7 bases). The CDR3 loop spans 19 amino acids. Trimming took 2 bases from V and 12 from J, leaving 31 bases between them. Germline values: CDR1 KGHDR, CDR2 SFDVKD.

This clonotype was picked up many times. The CDR3 loop reads CAIGELLTGNTIYF. In DNA form, the CDR3 reads TGTGCCATCGGGGAGTTGCTTACTGGAAACACCATATATTTT. V and J are TRBV10-3 and TRBJ1-3; D not certain. This CDR3 contains 14 residues. Trimming stripped 8 bases from V and 2 bases from J, with 13 bases between. The germline gives CDR1 ENHRY, CDR2 SYGVKD.

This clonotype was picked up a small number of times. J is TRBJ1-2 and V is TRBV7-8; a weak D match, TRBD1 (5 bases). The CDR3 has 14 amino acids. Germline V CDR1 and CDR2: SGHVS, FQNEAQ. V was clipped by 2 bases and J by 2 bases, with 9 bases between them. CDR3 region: CASSLSRQNYGYTF. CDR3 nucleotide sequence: TGTGCCAGCAGCTTAAGCCGACAGAACTATGGCTACACCTTC.

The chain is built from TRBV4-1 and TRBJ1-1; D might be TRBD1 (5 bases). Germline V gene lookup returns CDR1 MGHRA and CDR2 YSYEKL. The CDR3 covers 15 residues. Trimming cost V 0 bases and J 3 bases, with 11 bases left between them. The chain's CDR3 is CASSQEAGRDTEAFF. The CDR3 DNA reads TGCGCCAGCAGCCAAGAAGCGGGCAGGGACACTGAAGCTTTCTTT.

CDR3 loop: CASSQPPGGRNTQYF. CDR3 coding DNA: TGCGCCAGCAGCCAACCCCCGGGGGGCAGGAATACGCAGTATTTT. The rearrangement joins TRBV4-1 to TRBJ2-3, with D perhaps TRBD2 (7 bases). V lost 2 bases to trimming and J lost 7 bases, with 16 bases between them. The CDR3 covers 15 residues. The germline V gene has CDR1 MGHRA and CDR2 YSYEKL.

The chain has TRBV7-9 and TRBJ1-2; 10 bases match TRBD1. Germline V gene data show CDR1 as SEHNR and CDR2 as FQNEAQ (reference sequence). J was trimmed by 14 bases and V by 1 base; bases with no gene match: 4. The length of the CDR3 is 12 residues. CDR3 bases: TGTGCCAGCAGCTTAGGACAGGGGGCGAAAACCTTC. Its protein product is CASSLGQGAKTF.

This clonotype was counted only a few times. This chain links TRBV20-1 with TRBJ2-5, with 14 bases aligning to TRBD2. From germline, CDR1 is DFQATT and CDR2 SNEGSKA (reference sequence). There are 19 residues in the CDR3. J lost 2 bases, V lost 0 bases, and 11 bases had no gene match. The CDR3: CSARDGARLAGGPQETQYF. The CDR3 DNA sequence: TGCAGTGCTAGAGATGGGGCCCGACTAGCGGGAGGGCCACAAGAGACCCAGTACTTC.

In DNA form, the CDR3 reads TGTGCCAGCAGCCTGATCTCCACTGAAGCTTTCTTT. Protein: CASSLISTEAFF. The rearrangement links TRBV3-1 to TRBJ1-1, with D unclear. CDR1 is LGHDT and CDR2 is YNNKEL in the germline V gene (reference sequence). This CDR3 has 12 residues. Trimming pared 4 bases from V and 4 bases from J, leaving 7 bases between.

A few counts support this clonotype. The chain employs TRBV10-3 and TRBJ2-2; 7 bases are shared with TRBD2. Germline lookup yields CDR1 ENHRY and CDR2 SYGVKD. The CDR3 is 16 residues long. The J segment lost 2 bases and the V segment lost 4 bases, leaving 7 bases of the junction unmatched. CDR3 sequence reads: CAISATSADNTGELFF. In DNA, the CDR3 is TGTGCCATCAGTGCAACTAGCGCCGACAACACCGGGGAGCTGTTTTTT.

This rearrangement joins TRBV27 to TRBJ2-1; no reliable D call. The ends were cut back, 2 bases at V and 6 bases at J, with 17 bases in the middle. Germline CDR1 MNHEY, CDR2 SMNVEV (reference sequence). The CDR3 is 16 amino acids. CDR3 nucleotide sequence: TGTGCCAGCAGTTTAGGGTACAGAAGGACCAGCAATGAGCAGTTCTTC. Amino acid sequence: CASSLGYRRTSNEQFF.

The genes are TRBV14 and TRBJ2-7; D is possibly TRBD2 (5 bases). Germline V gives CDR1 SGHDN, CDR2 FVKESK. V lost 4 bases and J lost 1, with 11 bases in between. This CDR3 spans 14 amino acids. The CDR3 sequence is CASSLYEGSYEQYF. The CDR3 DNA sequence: TGTGCCAGCAGCCTATATGAGGGATCCTACGAGCAGTACTTC.

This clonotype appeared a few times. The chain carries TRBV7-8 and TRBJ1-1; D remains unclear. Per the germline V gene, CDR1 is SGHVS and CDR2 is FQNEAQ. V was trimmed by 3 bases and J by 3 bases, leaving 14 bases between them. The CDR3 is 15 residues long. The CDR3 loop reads CASSFHYLRDTEAFF. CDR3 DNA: TGTGCCAGCAGCTTCCACTACCTTAGGGACACTGAAGCTTTCTTT.

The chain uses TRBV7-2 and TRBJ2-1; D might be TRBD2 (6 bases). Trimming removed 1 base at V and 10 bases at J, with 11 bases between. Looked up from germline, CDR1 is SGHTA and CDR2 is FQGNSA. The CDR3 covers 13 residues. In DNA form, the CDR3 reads TGTGCCAGCAGCTTAGGGCGGGGAAGAGAGCAGTTCTTC. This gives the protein CASSLGRGREQFF. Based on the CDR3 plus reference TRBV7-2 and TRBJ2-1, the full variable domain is GAGVSQSPSNKVTEKGKDVELRCDPISGHTALYWYRQSLGQGLEFLIYFQGNSAPDKSGLPSDRFSAERTGGSVSTLTIQRTQQEDSAVYLCASSLGRGREQFFGPGTRLTVL.

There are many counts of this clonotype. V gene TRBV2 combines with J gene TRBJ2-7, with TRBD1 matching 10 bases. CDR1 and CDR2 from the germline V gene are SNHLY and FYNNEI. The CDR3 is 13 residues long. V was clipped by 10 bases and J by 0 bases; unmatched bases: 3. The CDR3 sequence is CAMRTGGSYEQYF. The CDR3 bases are TGTGCCATGCGGACAGGGGGCTCCTACGAGCAGTACTTC.

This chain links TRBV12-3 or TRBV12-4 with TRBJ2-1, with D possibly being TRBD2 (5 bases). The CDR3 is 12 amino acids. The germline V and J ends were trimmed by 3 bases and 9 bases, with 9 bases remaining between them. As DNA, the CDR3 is TGTGCCAGCAGTTTGGGAGCATCTGAGCAGTTCTTC. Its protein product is CASSLGASEQFF.

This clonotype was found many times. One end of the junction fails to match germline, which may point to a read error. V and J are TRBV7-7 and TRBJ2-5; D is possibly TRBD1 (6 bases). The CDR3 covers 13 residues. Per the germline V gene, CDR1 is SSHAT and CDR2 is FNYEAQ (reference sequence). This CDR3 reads CASSLDSQETQYF. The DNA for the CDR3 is TGTGCTAGCAGCTTGGACAGTCAAGAGACCCAGTACTTC.

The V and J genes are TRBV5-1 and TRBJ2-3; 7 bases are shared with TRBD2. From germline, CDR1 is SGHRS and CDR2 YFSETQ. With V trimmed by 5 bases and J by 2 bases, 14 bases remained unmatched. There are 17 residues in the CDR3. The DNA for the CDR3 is TGCGCCAGCAGATTTGGTTCGCGGGAGCTGTTCACAGATACGCAGTATTTT. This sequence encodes CASRFGSRELFTDTQYF.

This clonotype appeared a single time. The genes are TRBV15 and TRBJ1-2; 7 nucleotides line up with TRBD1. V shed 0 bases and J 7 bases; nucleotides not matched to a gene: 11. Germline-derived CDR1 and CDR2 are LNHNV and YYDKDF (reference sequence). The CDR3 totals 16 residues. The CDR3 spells CATSRDYKGAPFGYTF. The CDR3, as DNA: TGTGCCACCAGCAGAGATTATAAGGGGGCCCCTTTTGGCTACACCTTC. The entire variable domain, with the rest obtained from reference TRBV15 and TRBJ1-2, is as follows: DAMVIQNPRYQVTQFGKPVTLSCSQTLNHNVMYWYQQKSSQAPKLLFHYYDKDFNNEADTPDNFQSRRPNTSFCFLDIRSPGLGDTAMYLCATSRDYKGAPFGYTFGSGTRLTVV.

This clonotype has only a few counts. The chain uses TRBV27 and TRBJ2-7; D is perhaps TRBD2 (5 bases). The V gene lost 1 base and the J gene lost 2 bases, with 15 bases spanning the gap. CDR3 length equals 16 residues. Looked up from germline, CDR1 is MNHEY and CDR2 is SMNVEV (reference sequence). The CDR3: CASSLYSVGSTYEQYF. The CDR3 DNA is TGTGCCAGCAGTTTATACTCGGTTGGGAGCACCTACGAGCAGTACTTC.

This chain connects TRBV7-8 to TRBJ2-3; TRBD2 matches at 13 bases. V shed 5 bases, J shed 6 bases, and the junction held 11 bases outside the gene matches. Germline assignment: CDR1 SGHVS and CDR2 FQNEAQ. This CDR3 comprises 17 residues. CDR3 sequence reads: CASSTPTSGGPGDTQYF. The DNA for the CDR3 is TGTGCCAGCAGCACACCGACTAGCGGGGGGCCGGGGGATACGCAGTATTTT.

CDR3 residues: CASSHGDLNIQYF. CDR3 coding DNA: TGTGCCAGCAGCCACGGGGACTTAAACATTCAGTACTTC. The V and J genes are TRBV3-1 and TRBJ2-4, with D maybe TRBD2 (6 bases). The V end lost 3 bases, the J end lost 6 bases, and 9 bases lay between the germline ends. Germline V CDR1 and CDR2: LGHDT, YNNKEL (reference sequence). CDR3 length: 13 amino acids.

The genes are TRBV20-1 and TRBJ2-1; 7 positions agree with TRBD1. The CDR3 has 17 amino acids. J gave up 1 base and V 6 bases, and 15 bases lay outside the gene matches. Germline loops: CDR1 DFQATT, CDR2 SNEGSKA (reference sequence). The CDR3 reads CSARKTGTEGSYNEQFF. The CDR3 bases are TGCAGTGCGAGAAAAACCGGGACAGAGGGGTCCTACAATGAGCAGTTCTTC.